These 14 T cell receptor beta chains came from one sample sequenced in a study of early T cells in non-severe SARS-CoV-2 infection. TCRdb recomputed calls from the 5' RACE reads with MiXCR, one row per CDR3 protein. The data show 50,000 to 70,000 distinct CDR3 sequences, roughly 7.7% seen once. The sample consisted of whole blood. The receptors stem from an adult who was a healthcare worker with PCR-confirmed SARS-CoV-2 infection or an uninfected control (not recorded which).

V usage is TRBV3-1 and J usage is TRBJ1-2; tentatively, D is TRBD1 (6 bases). This CDR3 has 14 residues. Trimming left V 3 bases short and J 2 bases short, with 10 bases between. Per germline, CDR1 LGHDT and CDR2 YNNKEL (reference sequence). CDR3 nucleotide sequence: TGTGCCAGCAGCCATCCGGGACAAAACTATGGCTACACCTTC. Amino acids: CASSHPGQNYGYTF.

This clonotype appeared many times. The chain uses TRBV27 and TRBJ2-7, with a possible D match to TRBD1 (6 bases). V was shortened by 6 bases and J by 4 bases, with 10 bases between the two germline ends. The CDR3 totals 12 residues. CDR1 MNHEY and CDR2 SMNVEV come from the germline V gene (reference sequence). This chain's CDR3 is CASRAGAYEQYF. For the CDR3, the DNA is TGTGCCAGCAGGGCAGGGGCTTACGAGCAGTACTTC.

The table lists this clonotype with a few counts. The J gene is TRBJ2-3, the V gene TRBV23-1, with D possibly TRBD1 on 6 matching bases. TRBV23-1 is filed as an ORF, its function uncertain. The CDR3 extends over 15 amino acids. Trimming removed 4 bases at V and 0 bases at J, with 11 bases between. The CDR3 nucleotides read TGCGCCAGCAGTCTCCGGACAGCTAGCACAGATACGCAGTATTTT. It codes for CASSLRTASTDTQYF.

This clonotype was seen only a few times. The chain carries TRBV14 and TRBJ2-7; D uncertain. Germline CDR1 is SGHDN and CDR2 is FVKESK. Between the trimmed V and J ends, which lost 1 base and 4 bases, there was a span of 5 bases. This CDR3 contains 12 residues. CDR3 sequence: CASSQVGYEQYF. The CDR3 DNA reads as TGTGCCAGCAGCCAAGTGGGGTACGAGCAGTACTTC.

V gene TRBV7-9 combines with J gene TRBJ1-4; D gene unclear. The CDR3 runs 14 residues. CDR1 SEHNR and CDR2 FQNEAQ come from the germline V gene (reference sequence). The germline V and J ends were trimmed by 4 bases and 4 bases, with 10 bases remaining between them. In nucleotides, the CDR3 is TGTGCCAGCAGCTCCAATGGCGTTAATGAAAAACTGTTTTTT. It encodes CASSSNGVNEKLFF.

This clonotype occurred many times. V usage is TRBV7-2 and J usage is TRBJ2-5, with 8 bases lining up with TRBD1. Germline V gives CDR1 SGHTA, CDR2 FQGNSA. V lost 5 bases to trimming and J lost 1 base; unmatched junction nucleotides: 9. This CDR3 is built from 16 residues. The CDR3 loop is CASSIDGTGIQETQYF. CDR3 DNA sequence: TGTGCCAGCAGCATAGATGGGACAGGCATCCAAGAGACCCAGTACTTC.

This clonotype has at least ten counts. In DNA form, the CDR3 reads TGTGCCAGCAGTGAGACTAGCGCTAGCACAGATACGCAGTATTTT. Encoded protein: CASSETSASTDTQYF. V usage is TRBV6-4 and J usage is TRBJ2-3, with TRBD2 matching over 8 bases. With V trimmed by 3 bases and J by 0 bases, 2 bases remained unmatched. The CDR3 is 15 amino acids. The germline CDR1 and CDR2 sequences are MRHNA and SNTAGT.

The rearrangement uses TRBV27 and TRBJ1-1; 7 bases line up with TRBD1. J was trimmed by 5 bases and V by 1 base; bases with no gene match: 1. There are 13 residues in the CDR3. Germline lookup yields CDR1 MNHEY and CDR2 SMNVEV (reference sequence). The DNA for the CDR3 is TGTGCCAGCAGTTTATGGGGACAGACTGAAGCTTTCTTT. Residues: CASSLWGQTEAFF.

This clonotype was seen more than once but under ten times. The chain combines TRBV29-1 with TRBJ2-3; D is uncertain. This CDR3 contains 10 residues. Deletions cut 5 bases from V and 4 bases from J, with 4 bases between. From germline, CDR1 is SQVTM and CDR2 ANQGSEA. The DNA for the CDR3 is TGCAGCGTTATCTCAGATACGCAGTATTTT. Translated, it gives CSVISDTQYF.

This clonotype was observed many times. The J gene is TRBJ2-5, the V gene TRBV28; D gene ambiguous. Trimming pared 3 bases from V and 1 base from J, leaving 6 bases between. This CDR3 region has 13 residues. In germline, CDR1 is MDHEN, CDR2 SYDVKM. The CDR3 DNA reads TGTGCCAGCAGTTTTAACCTCCAAGAGACCCAGTACTTC. Translated: CASSFNLQETQYF.

This clonotype was counted many times. CDR3 nucleotide sequence: TGTGCCAGCAGCTGGGCAGGGGACTACACCGGGGAGCTGTTTTTT. Its translation: CASSWAGDYTGELFF. The V and J genes are TRBV5-5 and TRBJ2-2; the D call may be TRBD1 or TRBD2 (6 bases each). Germline V gene sequence: CDR1 SGHKS, CDR2 YYEKEE (reference sequence). Trimming removed 3 bases from V and 3 bases from J, with 12 bases in between. CDR3 size: 15 residues.

V is TRBV10-3 and J is TRBJ1-1; perhaps TRBD1 as D (5 bases). V lost 5 bases to trimming and J lost 6 bases, with 19 bases between them. This CDR3 is 15 amino acids long. CDR1 and CDR2 from the germline V gene are ENHRY and SYGVKD. CDR3 nucleotides: TGTGCCATCAGTAAAATACATGACGGGGACCCTGAAGCTTTCTTT. It specifies CAISKIHDGDPEAFF.

There are a few counts of this clonotype. V gene TRBV28 combines with J gene TRBJ1-6; D is unclear. Trimming took 3 bases from V and 5 from J, leaving 11 bases between them. CDR3 length equals 15 residues. Germline V gene data show CDR1 as MDHEN and CDR2 as SYDVKM. DNA of the CDR3: TGTGCCAGCAGTTTGACGGTCCGCCATAATTCACCCCTCCACTTT. Translating gives CASSLTVRHNSPLHF.

The rearrangement joins TRBV7-8 to TRBJ2-5; possibly TRBD1 for D (6 bases). The germline V gene has CDR1 SGHVS and CDR2 FQNEAQ. The CDR3 covers 17 residues. Trimming pared 1 base from V and 6 bases from J, leaving 21 bases between. Written as DNA, the CDR3 is TGTGCCAGCAGCTTAGAATCGGCAGGGGCCGAGGTTAAGACCCAGTACTTC. Its translation: CASSLESAGAEVKTQYF.